This T cell receptor (beta chain) was documented in a study of CD8 T cells in ankylosing spondylitis. One entry per CDR3 protein results from TCRdb running MiXCR on the 5' RACE reads. The sample includes 250,000 or so distinct CDR3 sequences, about 10% of them seen just once. The V gene's germline CDR1 is DFQATT and CDR2 SNEGSKA (reference sequence). The V and J ends lost 6 bases and 2 bases respectively, with 11 bases between them. The CDR3 runs to 12 residues. This clonotype was seen at least ten times. The receptor was isolated from a male donor with ankylosing spondylitis or in good health (not recorded which). The V call is TRBV20-1, the J call TRBJ2-7, with D maybe TRBD2 (5 bases). The sequenced sample was blood, either unsorted or a sorted T cell fraction (not recorded which). In DNA, the CDR3 is TGCAGTGCCACTCGGACTGCCTACGAGCAGTACTTC. Translating gives CSATRTAYEQYF.